What follows is one T cell receptor (beta chain) and its context. Its target is not known. These data belong to a study of vaccination effects on CD4 cells after COVID-19. Study context: Researchers reported culturing a few million PBMC in each well, adding around 10 IU/ml IL-2 and approximately 10 ug/ml peptides.

Investigators separated out CD4+ T cells once about eleven days of culture had passed. Prior SARS-CoV-2 infection was absent in the vaccine recipients, as shown by negative nucleocapsid antibodies. Cultures received IL-2 medium that replaced half the medium on days 3 and 7. The CDR3 contains 12 residues. Looked up from germline, CDR1 is SNHLY and CDR2 is FYNNEI. Trimming cost V 5 bases and J 11 bases, with 15 bases left between them. Method: immunoSEQ multiplex PCR; TCRdb's copy keeps in-frame clones and lacks some. Here the sample spans more than 30,000 clones, roughly 74% being singletons. The sequence derives from a human donor who received a COVID-19 vaccine. The sample here was CD4+ T cells from PBMCs cultured without peptide, taken before COVID-19 vaccination. V usage is TRBV2 and J usage is TRBJ1-1; D is perhaps TRBD1 (5 bases). The CDR3 DNA reads TGTGCCAGCAGTCCCGGGACCGGGGGGGCTTTCTTT. Its translation is CASSPGTGGAFF.